This T cell receptor (beta chain) was obtained from a study of blood T cell repertoires in COVID-19. Produced via immunoSEQ multiplex PCR; TCRdb's table is partial and in-frame only. Altogether over 85,000 clones are present, 80% to 90% being singletons, with the ten largest covering approximately 5%. V was shortened by 3 bases and J by 10 bases, with 10 bases between the two germline ends. Germline V CDR1 and CDR2: SGDLS, YYNGEE. The CDR3 has 11 residues. The clonotype comes from a woman aged 80 or over with acute or convalescent COVID-19. This chain connects TRBV9 to TRBJ1-1, with D maybe TRBD1 (5 bases). The sequenced sample consisted of peripheral blood. The CDR3 loop reads CASSDDRGAFF. CDR3 bases: TGTGCCAGCAGCGATGACAGAGGAGCTTTCTTT.